The T cell receptor (beta chain) described here comes from a study of cytomegalovirus exposure and HLA in healthy donors. For the study at large: HLA-typed donors contributed around 88 million unique TCRs, which were held in an early data release. Study-wide points: V- and J-gene trimming in TCR beta was tied to a missense DCLRE1C variant by an analysis performed later.

Healthy bone marrow donors made up the donors. The PCR made use of 60 Vbeta and 13 Jbeta primers. Produced via immunoSEQ multiplex PCR; TCRdb's table is partial and in-frame only. This sample's table reports 65,000 to 95,000 clones. About this clone: The target antigen is unknown.

Sequencing was done on a sample of PBMCs. The clonotype originates from a woman aged 55-75 years in good health and CMV-seronegative.

CDR3 amino acids: CASSELLLTDTQYF. DNA for the CDR3: TGTGCCAGCAGCGAGCTCCTTCTGACAGATACGCAGTATTTT. V is TRBV2 and J is TRBJ2-3; D gene uncertain. Trimming left V 6 bases short and J 3 bases short, with 13 bases between. Germline V CDR1 and CDR2: SNHLY, FYNNEI. This CDR3 has 14 residues.